The text below deals with one T cell receptor beta chain. What it binds is unknown. The data derive from a study of cytomegalovirus exposure and HLA in healthy donors. Study context: Later analysis reported that the approximately 120 validation repertoires shared the platform of the roughly 630 first-cohort repertoires. Study-wide points: Whilst most TCR sequences proved rare, a subset of public TCRs occurred across many donors. According to a subsequent analysis, TCR clusters identified in the first cohort showed a tendency to co-occur across the roughly 120 validation repertoires.

J was trimmed by 2 bases and V by 5 bases; bases with no gene match: 5. Looked up from germline, CDR1 is SGHVS and CDR2 is FNYEAQ. This CDR3 spans 15 amino acids. Method: immunoSEQ multiplex PCR; TCRdb's copy keeps in-frame clones and lacks some. The sample shows 130,000 to 150,000 clones, approximately 89% of them seen only once. The donors were members of the validation cohort comprising approximately 110 subjects, separate from the approximately 710-subject first cohort. Sample: PBMCs. The sequence was collected from a young man in good health and CMV-seronegative. The chain recombines TRBV7-6 with TRBJ2-1, with TRBD2 identical over 8 bases. The CDR3 reads CASSHRGGTYNEQFF. The DNA of the CDR3 is TGTGCCAGCAGCCATCGGGGGGGCACCTACAATGAGCAGTTCTTC.